Sequencing of this T cell receptor beta chain was carried out in a study of T cell responses to AZD1222 COVID-19 vaccine (dated by TCRdb to 2020 to 2022). Some background on the complete study: TCR sequencing was performed for roughly 240 trial participants, of whom about 200 were given two doses of AZD1222 and 26 were given two doses of MenACWY control vaccine. Trial participants were enrolled by age into 18-55, 56-69 and 70-plus year subgroups, with approximately 150, 28 and 58 TCR-sequenced participants respectively. The paper's findings and limits, for the study overall: After two AZD1222 doses, spike-specific TCR breadth and depth were significantly higher than at day 0 and than in MenACWY recipients. Because no samples from the day 14 peak response were available, repertoires could be characterized only after the peak T cell response. Reportedly, almost half of the unique spike-specific TCRs recognized epitopes lying outside the regions that are mutated in the B.1.351 and B.1.1.7 variants. The vaccine-associated CD4 TCRs covered the entire spike protein, and the dominant responses fell in regions 160-218 and 743-854. Participants were mostly white British, with more females than males. The authors suggested clonal diversity may have been underestimated. In the small 56-69-year group, the increase in depth fell short of significance, most likely because of low power. Conclusions about previously exposed vaccinees were limited because only a handful of AZD1222 recipients were SARS-CoV-2 seropositive at baseline.

The CDR3 regions of human TCRbeta chains were analyzed by immunosequencing. On the authors' methods: TCRs in the repertoires were compared against a reference library of SARS-CoV-2-specific TCRs that had been generated with the MIRA antigen-specificity platform. Breadth was defined as the fraction of unique TCRs that were SARS-CoV-2-associated, and depth was defined as the fraction of total T cells that were SARS-CoV-2-associated. Using the MIRA data, every spike-specific TCR was mapped to the spike region that the TCR reacted to and assigned to either a CD4 or a CD8 class. Log10-transformed breadth and depth values were compared by one-way ANOVA with Sidak's multiple comparisons tests. Imported from immuneACCESS, the table was reduced by TCRdb to in-frame sequences with V and J called. These copies leave out some clones; in studies compared against another copy, an unresolved V gene accounts for under half, and the cause of the remainder is not known. V and J calls and clone size are as listed in that table; D and trimming were resolved from the DNA. The sample profile shows about 120,000 clones; 70% to 90% of them were found once. The leading ten clones occupy 15% of the sample.

The time point label, as the study defines it: about 28 days (+/-7) after the second vaccine dose. AZD1222 recipients whose second dose came at about 4 weeks and those whose second dose came at about 12 weeks were combined into one group, since spike-specific TCR depth and breadth did not differ between the two schedules. Vaccinee samples were obtained from the UK trials COV001 and COV002, which included a single-blind randomized controlled phase 2/3 trial of AZD1222 (ChAdOx1 nCoV-19) in healthy adults. For TCRbeta chain sequencing, PBMC samples were collected from trial participants at day 0 and at day 28 after the second dose. The count of this clone is one. The target of this receptor is not known. Base qualities are not provided; no much larger clone lies one nucleotide away. Taken from cysteine to phenylalanine, the CDR3 has 17 residues. Kept here is only the CDR3 DNA, which spans 51 bases and is read in frame from base 1. Germline trimming amounts to 3 bases on V and 6 bases on J, with 9 as the count of junction bases outside the gene matches. From a lookup of the germline V gene (reference sequence), CDR1 and CDR2 are MNHEY and SMNVEV.

The receptor chain draws on TRBV27 and TRBJ2-1; 12 nucleotides in the junction match TRBD2. The receptor was isolated from an adult who received the AZD1222 COVID-19 vaccine. The sample consisted of peripheral blood, taken 28 days after the second AZD1222 dose. Here is the DNA: TGTGCCAGCAGTTTGTTGGCTAGCGGGGGGGTTGCCAATGAGCAGTTCTTC. Its translation reads: CASSLLASGGVANEQFF.